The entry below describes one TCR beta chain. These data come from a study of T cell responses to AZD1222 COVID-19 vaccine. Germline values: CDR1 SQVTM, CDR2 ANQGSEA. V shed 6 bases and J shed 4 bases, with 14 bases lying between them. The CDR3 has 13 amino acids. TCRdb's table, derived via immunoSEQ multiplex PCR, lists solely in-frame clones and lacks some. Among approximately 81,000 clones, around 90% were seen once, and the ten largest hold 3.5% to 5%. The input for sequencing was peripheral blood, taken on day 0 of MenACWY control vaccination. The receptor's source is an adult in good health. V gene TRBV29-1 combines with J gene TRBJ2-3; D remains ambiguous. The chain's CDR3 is CSVSTAAADTQYF. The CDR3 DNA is TGCAGCGTGTCCACGGCGGCAGCAGATACGCAGTATTTT.